These 3 T cell receptor beta chains share one sample of origin, sequenced in a study of vaccination effects on CD4 cells after COVID-19. Antigen-specific CD4+ T cells were expanded (with viral peptide pools) by the ViraFEST assay ahead of sequencing. Following a roughly 11-day culture, CD4+ T cells were purified. Produced via immunoSEQ multiplex PCR; TCRdb's table is partial and in-frame only. The repertoire holds tens of thousands of clones, with around four fifths as singletons. No antigens are known for them. Sample: CD4+ T cells from PBMCs cultured with HCoV-229E spike peptides, taken before COVID-19 vaccination. All receptors come from a human donor who received a COVID-19 vaccine.

CDR3 region: CASSTLQGNYGYTF. DNA for the CDR3: TGTGCCAGCAGTACCCTTCAAGGAAACTATGGCTACACCTTC. The rearrangement joins TRBV27 to TRBJ1-2, with D hard to call. Germline assignment: CDR1 MNHEY and CDR2 SMNVEV (reference sequence). There are 14 residues in the CDR3. With 5 bases removed from V and 2 bases from J, the gap between germline ends came to 12 bases.

V gene TRBV6-2 or TRBV6-3 combines with J gene TRBJ2-5, with TRBD2 matching 9 bases. Germline V gene sequence: CDR1 MNHEY, CDR2 SVGEGT. The V segment lost 0 bases and the J segment 6 bases; nucleotides outside the gene matches: 8. The length of the CDR3 is 16 residues. The CDR3 DNA sequence: TGTGCCAGCAGTTACTCCCTAGCGGGGTCTTGGAAGACCCAGTACTTC. Translating gives CASSYSLAGSWKTQYF.

This chain joins TRBV5-8 and TRBJ1-5; 7 bases are shared with TRBD1. CDR1 and CDR2 (germline): SGHTS, YDEGEE. V was pared by 4 bases and J by 3 bases, with 7 bases of the junction left unmatched. This CDR3 contains 15 residues. CDR3 nucleotide sequence: TGTGCCAGCAGCGGTGGACAGGTTCCCAATCAGCCCCAGCATTTT. Protein: CASSGGQVPNQPQHF.